The clone carrying this TCR beta chain was seen only a few times. What it binds is not known. The source of the sample is a study of cytomegalovirus exposure and HLA in healthy donors. The CDR3 length is 12 residues. Germline values: CDR1 LGHNA, CDR2 YNFKEQ. Trimming shortened V by 6 bases and J by 0 bases, and 4 bases separated the two germline ends. Study outcomes and limitations: The authors assumed roughly uniform sequencing depth across donors for presence/absence analyses. For TCR beta chains, V- and J-gene trimming was later linked to a missense DCLRE1C variant.

PCR amplification relied on 60 Vbeta primers (plus 13 Jbeta primers). In the study's own analysis: Later analysis identified around 85 million unique TCR beta chains, 9 million to 12 million shared. Sequenced by immunoSEQ multiplex PCR; TCRdb stores in-frame clones only, minus some. D and trimming come from the DNA, and the V and J calls and clone size come from that table. Counted here are some 170,000 clones, about four fifths occurring once; the ten biggest clones make up about 2.7%. The chain joins TRBV4-2 to TRBJ2-3; D is unclear. Material for sequencing was PBMCs. This clonotype was obtained from a male donor in good health and CMV-seronegative. CDR3 residues: CASSLSTDTQYF. In DNA, the CDR3 is TGTGCCAGCAGTCTTAGCACAGATACGCAGTATTTT.